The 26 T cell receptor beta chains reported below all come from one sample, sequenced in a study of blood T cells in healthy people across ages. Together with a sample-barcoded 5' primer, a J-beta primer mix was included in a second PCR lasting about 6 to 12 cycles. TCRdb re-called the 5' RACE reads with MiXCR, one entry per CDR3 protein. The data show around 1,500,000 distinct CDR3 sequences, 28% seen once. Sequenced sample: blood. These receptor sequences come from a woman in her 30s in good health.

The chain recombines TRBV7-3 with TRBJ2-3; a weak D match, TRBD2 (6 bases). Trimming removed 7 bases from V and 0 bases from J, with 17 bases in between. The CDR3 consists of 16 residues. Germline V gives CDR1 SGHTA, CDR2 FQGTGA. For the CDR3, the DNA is TGTGCCAGCAACACCGGTATAGCGGCTAGCACAGATACGCAGTATTTT. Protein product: CASNTGIAASTDTQYF.

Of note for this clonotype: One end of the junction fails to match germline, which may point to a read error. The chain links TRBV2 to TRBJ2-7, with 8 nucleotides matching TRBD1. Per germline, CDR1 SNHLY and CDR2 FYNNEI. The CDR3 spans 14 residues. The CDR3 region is CASSEAKTGAERYF. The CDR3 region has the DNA TGTGCCAGCAGTGAAGCCAAGACAGGGGCCGAGCGGTACTTC.

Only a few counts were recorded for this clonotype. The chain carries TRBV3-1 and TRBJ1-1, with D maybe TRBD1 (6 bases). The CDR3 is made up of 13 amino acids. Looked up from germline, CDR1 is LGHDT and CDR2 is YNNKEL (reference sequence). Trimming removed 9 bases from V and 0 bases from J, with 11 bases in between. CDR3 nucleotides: TGTGCCAGTAGGACAGAGCTGAACACTGAAGCTTTCTTT. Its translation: CASRTELNTEAFF.

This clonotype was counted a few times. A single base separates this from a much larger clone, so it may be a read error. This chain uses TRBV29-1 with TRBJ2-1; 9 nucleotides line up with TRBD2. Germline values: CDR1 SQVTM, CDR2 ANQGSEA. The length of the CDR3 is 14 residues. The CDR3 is CSATDLAGYETQFF. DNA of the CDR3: TGCAGTGCGACGGACCTAGCGGGATACGAGACCCAGTTCTTC.

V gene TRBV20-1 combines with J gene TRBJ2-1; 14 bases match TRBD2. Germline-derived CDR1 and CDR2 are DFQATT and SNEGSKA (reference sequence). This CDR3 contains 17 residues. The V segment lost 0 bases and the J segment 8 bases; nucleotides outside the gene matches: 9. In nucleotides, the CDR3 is TGCAGTGCTAGAGATAGGACTAGCGGGGGGCCCAGGGATGAGCAGTTCTTC. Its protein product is CSARDRTSGGPRDEQFF.

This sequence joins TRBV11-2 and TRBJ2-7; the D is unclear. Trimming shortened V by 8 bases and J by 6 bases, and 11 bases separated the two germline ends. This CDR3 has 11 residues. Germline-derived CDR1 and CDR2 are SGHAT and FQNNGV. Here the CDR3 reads CASEFGFEQYF. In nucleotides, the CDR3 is TGTGCCAGCGAATTCGGGTTCGAGCAGTACTTC. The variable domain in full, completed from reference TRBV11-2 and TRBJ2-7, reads EAGVAQSPRYKIIEKRQSVAFWCNPISGHATLYWYQQILGQGPKLLIQFQNNGVVDDSQLPKDRFSAERLKGVDSTLKIQPAKLEDSAVYLCASEFGFEQYFGPGTRLTVT.

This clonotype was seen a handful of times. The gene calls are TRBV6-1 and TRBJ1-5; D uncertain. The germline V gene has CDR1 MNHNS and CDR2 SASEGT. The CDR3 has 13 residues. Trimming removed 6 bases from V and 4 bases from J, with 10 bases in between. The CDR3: CASRLDLNQPQHF. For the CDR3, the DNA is TGTGCCAGCAGGTTGGATTTGAATCAGCCCCAGCATTTT.

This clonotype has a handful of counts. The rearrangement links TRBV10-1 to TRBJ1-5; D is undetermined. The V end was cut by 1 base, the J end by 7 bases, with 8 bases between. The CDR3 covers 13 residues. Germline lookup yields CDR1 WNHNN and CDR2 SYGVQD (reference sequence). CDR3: CASSELPGQPQHF. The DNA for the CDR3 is TGCGCCAGCAGTGAGTTACCTGGGCAGCCCCAGCATTTT.

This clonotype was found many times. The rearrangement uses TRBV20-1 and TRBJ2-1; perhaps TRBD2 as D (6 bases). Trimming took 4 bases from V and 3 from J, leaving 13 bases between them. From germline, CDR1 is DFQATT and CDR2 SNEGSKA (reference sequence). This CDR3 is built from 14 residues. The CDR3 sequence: CSAIPGGGYNEQFF. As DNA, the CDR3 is TGCAGTGCTATCCCCGGGGGAGGCTACAATGAGCAGTTCTTC.

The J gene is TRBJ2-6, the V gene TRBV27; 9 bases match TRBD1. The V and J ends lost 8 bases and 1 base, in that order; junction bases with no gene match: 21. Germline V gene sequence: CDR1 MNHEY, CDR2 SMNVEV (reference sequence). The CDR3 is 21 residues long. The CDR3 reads CASGTGGPTRGPVSGANVLTF. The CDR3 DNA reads TGTGCCAGCGGCACAGGGGGCCCTACAAGGGGGCCCGTGTCTGGGGCCAACGTCCTGACTTTC.

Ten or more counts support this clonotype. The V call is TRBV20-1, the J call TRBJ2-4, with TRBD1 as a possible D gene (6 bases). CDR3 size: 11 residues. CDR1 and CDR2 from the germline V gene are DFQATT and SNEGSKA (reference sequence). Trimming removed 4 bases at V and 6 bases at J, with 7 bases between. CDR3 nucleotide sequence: TGCAGTGCTACGGACAGAAACATTCAGTACTTC. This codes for CSATDRNIQYF.

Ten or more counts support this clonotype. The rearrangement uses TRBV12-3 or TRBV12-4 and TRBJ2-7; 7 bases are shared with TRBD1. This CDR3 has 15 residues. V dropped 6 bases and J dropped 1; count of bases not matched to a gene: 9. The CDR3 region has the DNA TGTGCCAGCAGGAGCGACAGGGTTGGATCCTACGAGCAGTACTTC. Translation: CASRSDRVGSYEQYF.

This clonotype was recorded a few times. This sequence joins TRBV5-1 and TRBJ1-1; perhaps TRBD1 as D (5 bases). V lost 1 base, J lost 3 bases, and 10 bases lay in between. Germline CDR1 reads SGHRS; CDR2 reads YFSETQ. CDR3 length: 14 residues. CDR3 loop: CASSLSGLDTEAFF. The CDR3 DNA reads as TGCGCCAGCAGCTTGTCAGGGTTGGACACTGAAGCTTTCTTT.

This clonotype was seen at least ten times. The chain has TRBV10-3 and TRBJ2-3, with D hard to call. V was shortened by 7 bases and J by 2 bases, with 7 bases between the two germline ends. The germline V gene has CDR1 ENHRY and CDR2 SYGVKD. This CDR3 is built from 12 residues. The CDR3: CAITENTDTQYF. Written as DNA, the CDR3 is TGTGCCATCACGGAGAACACAGATACGCAGTATTTT.

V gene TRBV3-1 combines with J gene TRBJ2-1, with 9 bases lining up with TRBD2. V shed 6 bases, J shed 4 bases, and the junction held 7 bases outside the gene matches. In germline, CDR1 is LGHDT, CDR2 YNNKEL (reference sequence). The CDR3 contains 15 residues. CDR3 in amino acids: CASSEGGGDYNEQFF. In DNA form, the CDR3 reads TGTGCCAGCAGTGAGGGCGGGGGGGATTACAATGAGCAGTTCTTC.

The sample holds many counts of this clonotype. The CDR3 protein is CASSSDRGLSDEQYF. In DNA, the CDR3 is TGTGCCAGCAGTTCCGACAGGGGGCTTAGCGACGAGCAGTACTTC. The chain employs TRBV12-3 or TRBV12-4 and TRBJ2-7; 10 nucleotides agree with TRBD1. Unmatched junction bases numbered 8, after V lost 4 bases and J lost 5 bases. This CDR3 comprises 15 residues.

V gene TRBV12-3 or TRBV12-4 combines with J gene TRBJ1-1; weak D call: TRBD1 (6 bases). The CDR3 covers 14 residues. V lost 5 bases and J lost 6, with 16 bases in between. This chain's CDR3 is CASSEDRWRAEAFF. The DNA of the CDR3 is TGTGCCAGCAGTGAGGACAGATGGAGGGCTGAAGCTTTCTTT.

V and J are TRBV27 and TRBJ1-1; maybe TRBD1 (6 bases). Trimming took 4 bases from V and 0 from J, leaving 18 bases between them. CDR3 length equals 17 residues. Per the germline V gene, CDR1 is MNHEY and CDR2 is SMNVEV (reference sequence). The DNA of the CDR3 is TGTGCCAGCAGTTCCAGACCGGGACAACCTTTGAACACTGAAGCTTTCTTT. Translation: CASSSRPGQPLNTEAFF.

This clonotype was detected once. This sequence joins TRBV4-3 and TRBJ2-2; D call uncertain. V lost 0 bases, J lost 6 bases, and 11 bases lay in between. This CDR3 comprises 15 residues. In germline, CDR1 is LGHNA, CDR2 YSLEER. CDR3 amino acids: CASSQDVGPAGELFF. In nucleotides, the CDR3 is TGCGCCAGCAGCCAAGATGTAGGGCCGGCCGGGGAGCTGTTTTTT.

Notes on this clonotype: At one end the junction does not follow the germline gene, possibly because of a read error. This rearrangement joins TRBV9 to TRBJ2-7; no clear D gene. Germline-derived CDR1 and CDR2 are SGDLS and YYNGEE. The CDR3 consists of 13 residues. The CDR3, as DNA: TGTGCCAGCAGCCGAGGAGTCACCTACGAGCTGTACTTC. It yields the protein CASSRGVTYELYF.

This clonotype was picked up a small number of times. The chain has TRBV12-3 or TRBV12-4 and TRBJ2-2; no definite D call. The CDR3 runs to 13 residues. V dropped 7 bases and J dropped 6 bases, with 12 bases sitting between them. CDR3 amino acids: CASMLGFSGELFF. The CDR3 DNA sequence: TGTGCCAGCATGTTAGGGTTTTCCGGGGAGCTGTTTTTT.

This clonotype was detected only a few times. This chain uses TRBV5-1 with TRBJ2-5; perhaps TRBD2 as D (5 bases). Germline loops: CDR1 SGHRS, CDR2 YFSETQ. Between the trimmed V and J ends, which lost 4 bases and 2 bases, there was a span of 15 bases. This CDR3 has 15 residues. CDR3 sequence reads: CASSRGSAGQETQYF. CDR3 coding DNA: TGCGCCAGCAGCCGTGGGAGCGCCGGTCAAGAGACCCAGTACTTC.

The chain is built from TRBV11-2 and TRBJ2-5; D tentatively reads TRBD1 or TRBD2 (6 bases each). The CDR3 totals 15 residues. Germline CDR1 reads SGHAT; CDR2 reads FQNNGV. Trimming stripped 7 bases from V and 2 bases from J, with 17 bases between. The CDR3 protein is CASTLYRGPQETQYF. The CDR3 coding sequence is TGTGCCAGCACCCTATACCGGGGGCCACAAGAGACCCAGTACTTC.

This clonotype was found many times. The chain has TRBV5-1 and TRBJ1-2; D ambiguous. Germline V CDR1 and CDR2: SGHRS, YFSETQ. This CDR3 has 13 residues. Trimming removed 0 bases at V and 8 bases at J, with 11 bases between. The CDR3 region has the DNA TGCGCCAGCAGCTTGGATACTTCGTGGGGCTACACCTTC. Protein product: CASSLDTSWGYTF. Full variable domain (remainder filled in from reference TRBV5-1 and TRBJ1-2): KAGVTQTPRYLIKTRGQQVTLSCSPISGHRSVSWYQQTPGQGLQFLFEYFSETQRNKGNFPGRFSGRQFSNSRSEMNVSTLELGDSALYLCASSLDTSWGYTFGSGTRLTVV.

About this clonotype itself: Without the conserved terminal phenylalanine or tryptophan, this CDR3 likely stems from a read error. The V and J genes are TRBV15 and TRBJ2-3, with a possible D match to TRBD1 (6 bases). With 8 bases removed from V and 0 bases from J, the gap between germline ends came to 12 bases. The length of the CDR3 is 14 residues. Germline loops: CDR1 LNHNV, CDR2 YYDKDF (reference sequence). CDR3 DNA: TGTGCCACCTCGGACAGTTACAGCACAGATACGCAGTATGTT. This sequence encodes CATSDSYSTDTQYV.

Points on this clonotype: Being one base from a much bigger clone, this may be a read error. The CDR3 DNA reads as TGTGCTAGTGGTTTGGTACTGAAGCGTTACGAGCAGGGGACCAACGTCCTGACTTTC. This sequence encodes CASGLVLKRYEQGTNVLTF. This chain connects TRBV12-5 to TRBJ2-6; D perhaps matches TRBD1 (6 bases). Germline values: CDR1 LGHNT, CDR2 FRNRAP. Between the trimmed V and J ends, which lost 0 bases and 8 bases, there was a span of 23 bases. CDR3 length equals 19 residues.